This T cell receptor (beta chain) was documented in a study of blood T cell repertoires in COVID-19. Participant-reported clinical history was the basis for cohort assignment. V gave up 1 base and J gave up 1 base, with 4 bases separating them. Germline CDR1 LGHNA, CDR2 YNFKEQ. The CDR3 runs 14 residues. Data came from immunoSEQ multiplex PCR; TCRdb stores just in-frame clones and leaves some out. Of 110,000 to 150,000 clones detected, roughly 80% appear once; the ten largest clones hold about 6%. V gene TRBV4-2 combines with J gene TRBJ2-2; D is ambiguous. This receptor was obtained from a woman aged 45-59 years who had recovered from COVID-19. Material: PBMCs or T cells enriched from blood (not recorded which). The CDR3 nucleotides are TGTGCCAGCAGCCAAGCCCTGAACACCGGGGAGCTGTTTTTT. Encoded protein: CASSQALNTGELFF.